These 18 T cell receptor beta chains came from one sample sequenced in a study of T and B cells in COVID-19 patients. BIOMED2 TRB-A/B primer pools were used in multiplex TRB PCR. Via MiXCR, TCRdb re-called the multiplex PCR reads, giving one row per CDR3 protein. The sample contains over 15,000 distinct CDR3 sequences, 36% of which appear only once. Each TRB amplification used 250-500 ng of genomic DNA from blood. What was sequenced was blood. The origin of the receptors is a human donor with active COVID-19.

The sample holds a few counts of this clonotype. At one end, the junction sequence differs from germline, possibly due to a read error. In DNA form, the CDR3 reads TGTGCCAGCAGTGTAAATGGGTACGAGCAGTACTTC. This codes for CASSVNGYEQYF. The gene calls are TRBV10-3 and TRBJ2-7; D ambiguous. Germline-derived CDR1 and CDR2 are ENHRY and SYGVKD. The CDR3 covers 12 residues.

This chain connects TRBV18 to TRBJ1-1; D is unclear. V gave up 0 bases and J gave up 3 bases, with 14 bases separating them. Looked up from germline, CDR1 is KGHSH and CDR2 is LQKENI. The CDR3 runs 16 residues. The CDR3 reads CASSPPITPGDTEAFF. The CDR3 coding sequence is TGTGCCAGCTCACCACCTATCACACCAGGAGACACTGAAGCTTTCTTT.

The chain employs TRBV27 and TRBJ1-5; D gene ambiguous. The germline V and J ends were trimmed by 5 bases and 4 bases, with 9 bases remaining between them. The germline gives CDR1 MNHEY, CDR2 SMNVEV (reference sequence). CDR3 length: 13 residues. The CDR3 reads CASSIMGNQPQHF. The CDR3, as DNA: TGTGCCAGCAGTATTATGGGGAATCAGCCCCAGCATTTT.

This clonotype was seen a few times. This chain connects TRBV13 to TRBJ2-3; maybe TRBD1 (5 bases). Trimming shortened V by 1 base and J by 9 bases, and 8 bases separated the two germline ends. CDR1 and CDR2 (germline): PRHDT, FYEKMQ (reference sequence). The CDR3 has 12 residues. The CDR3 here is CASSLVRGTQYF. The CDR3 DNA sequence: TGTGCCAGCAGCTTAGTTAGGGGCACGCAGTATTTT.

By sample share, this clonotype is medium-sized. This chain links TRBV29-1 with TRBJ2-3; D ambiguous. Looked up from germline, CDR1 is SQVTM and CDR2 is ANQGSEA. V shed 5 bases and J shed 8 bases, with 14 bases lying between them. This CDR3 spans 12 amino acids. In DNA form, the CDR3 reads TGCAGCGTTCGGCTCCTTGTGGGTACGCAGTATTTT. As protein: CSVRLLVGTQYF.

V gene TRBV12-3 or TRBV12-4 combines with J gene TRBJ2-2; 10 bases map to TRBD2. The ends lost 5 bases at V and 3 bases at J; junction bases unmatched: 3. The CDR3 covers 15 residues. CDR3 DNA: TGTGCCAGCAGTCCTAGCGGGGGATACACCGGGGAGCTGTTTTTT. Translating it yields CASSPSGGYTGELFF.

This chain uses TRBV21-1 with TRBJ1-5; the table's D call TRBD1 went unverified against the DNA. TRBV21-1 is termed a pseudogene. The CDR3 consists of 15 residues. The CDR3 bases are TGTGCCAGCAGCAAAGTCAGGGAAGACAATCAGCCCCAGCATTTT. It codes for CASSKVREDNQPQHF.

This clonotype has a single count. Sequence at one end of the junction differs from germline and may be a read error. The V call is TRBV5-6, the J call TRBJ2-5; D unclear. The CDR3 loop spans 14 amino acids. Germline V gene lookup returns CDR1 SGHDT and CDR2 YYEEEE. CDR3 sequence: CASSQAEKTETQYF. The CDR3 nucleotides read TGCGCCAGCAGCCAAGCCGAAAAGACGGAGACCCAGTACTTC.

CDR3 region: CAISEGRRGGNSNQPQHF. CDR3 bases: TGTGCCATCAGTGAGGGTCGGAGGGGAGGGAATAGCAATCAGCCCCAGCATTTT. The chain is built from TRBV10-3 and TRBJ1-5; D possibly corresponds to TRBD1 (5 bases). Trimming left V 2 bases short and J 0 bases short, with 17 bases between. CDR3 length: 18 residues. Germline-derived CDR1 and CDR2 are ENHRY and SYGVKD.

V usage is TRBV5-1 and J usage is TRBJ2-2; maybe TRBD2 (5 bases). This CDR3 region has 14 residues. Trimming cost V 4 bases and J 4 bases, with 11 bases left between them. Germline V lookup: CDR1 SGHRS, CDR2 YFSETQ. The DNA of the CDR3 is TGCGCCAGCAGCGTAGCGTCTACCACCGGGGAGCTGTTTTTT. This gives the protein CASSVASTTGELFF.

This clonotype was counted between two and nine times. This chain links TRBV27 with TRBJ1-1; D gene unclear. This CDR3 contains 13 residues. V lost 2 bases to trimming and J lost 1 base, with 5 bases between them. CDR1 is MNHEY and CDR2 is SMNVEV in the germline V gene (reference sequence). CDR3 bases: TGTGCCAGCAGTTTAGCAGAGAACACTGAAGCTTTCTTT. Translation gives CASSLAENTEAFF.

The rearrangement uses TRBV5-6 and TRBJ1-1, with a possible D match to TRBD1 (6 bases). The ends were cut back, 3 bases at V and 3 bases at J, with 15 bases in the middle. The CDR3 consists of 15 residues. Germline V lookup: CDR1 SGHDT, CDR2 YYEEEE. CDR3 amino acids: CASSSRQAGHTEAFF. DNA of the CDR3: TGTGCCAGCAGCTCCAGACAGGCGGGGCACACTGAAGCTTTCTTT.

V usage is TRBV12-3 or TRBV12-4 and J usage is TRBJ2-1, with D perhaps matching TRBD1 or TRBD2 (7 bases each). V was clipped by 5 bases and J by 9 bases, with 14 bases between them. The CDR3 runs 13 residues. This CDR3 is CASSRQGGGEQFF. For the CDR3, the DNA is TGTGCCAGCAGTCGACAGGGAGGGGGTGAGCAGTTCTTC.

As concerns this clonotype: A much larger clone lies a single base off, so this may be a read error. V usage is TRBV6-2 or TRBV6-3 and J usage is TRBJ2-2; unclear D gene. CDR1 is MNHEY and CDR2 is SVGEGT in the germline V gene. The CDR3 has 13 residues. V gave up 3 bases and J gave up 1 base, with 3 bases separating them. As DNA, the CDR3 is TGTGCCAGCAGTTATTGGAACACCGGGGAGCTGTTTTTT. Translated: CASSYWNTGELFF.

The chain combines TRBV27 with TRBJ1-4; possible D gene TRBD1, 6 bases. In germline, CDR1 is MNHEY, CDR2 SMNVEV (reference sequence). CDR3 length: 16 amino acids. Trimming took 5 bases from V and 3 from J, leaving 16 bases between them. DNA of the CDR3: TGTGCCAGCAGTCTTACCCTGGGGGCGGCTAATGAAAAACTGTTTTTT. Residues: CASSLTLGAANEKLFF.

Ten or more counts support this clonotype. The rearrangement uses TRBV27 and TRBJ2-7; D might be TRBD1 (6 bases). Germline V gene sequence: CDR1 MNHEY, CDR2 SMNVEV (reference sequence). The V end lost 3 bases, the J end lost 2 bases, and 11 bases lay between the germline ends. This CDR3 contains 14 residues. CDR3 loop: CASSFGQLPYEQYF. The CDR3 DNA reads TGTGCCAGCAGTTTCGGACAGCTACCCTACGAGCAGTACTTC.

This clonotype was detected a few times. V and J are TRBV5-6 and TRBJ2-7; tentatively, D is TRBD2 (7 bases). Trimming shortened V by 5 bases and J by 2 bases, and 26 bases separated the two germline ends. The germline V gene encodes CDR1 SGHDT and CDR2 YYEEEE. This CDR3 contains 18 residues. The CDR3 protein is CASRPFGGAAYTTYEQYF. The CDR3 DNA sequence: TGTGCCAGCAGACCATTTGGGGGGGCTGCCTATACGACCTACGAGCAGTACTTC.

The V gene is TRBV13, the J gene TRBJ1-2; D perhaps matches TRBD1 (5 bases). Germline-derived CDR1 and CDR2 are PRHDT and FYEKMQ (reference sequence). The CDR3 length is 15 residues. The ends were cut back, 3 bases at V and 4 bases at J, with 15 bases in the middle. CDR3 amino acids: CASSLAKGRPYGYTF. The CDR3 coding sequence is TGTGCCAGCAGCTTGGCCAAGGGGCGCCCCTATGGCTACACCTTC. The full variable domain, with the rest looked up from reference TRBV13 and TRBJ1-2, is AAGVIQSPRHLIKEKRETATLKCYPIPRHDTVYWYQQGPGQDPQFLISFYEKMQSDKGSIPDRFSAQQFSDYHSELNMSSLELGDSALYFCASSLAKGRPYGYTFGSGTRLTVV.